This entry is about one TCR beta chain. No antigen is known for it. Germline-derived CDR1 and CDR2 are DFQATT and SNEGSKA (reference sequence). The CDR3 is 14 residues long. V gave up 6 bases and J gave up 0 bases, with 13 bases separating them. The authors used template switching to add a universal primer site and gave cDNA unique molecular identifiers. TCRdb itself ran the 5' RACE reads through MiXCR, one entry per CDR3 protein. This sample yields some 560,000 distinct CDR3 sequences, of which 7.5% to 10% are seen a single time; around 3% belongs to the top ten. The sample originates from a study of identical twins. General study results and limits: Insertions were reduced in abundant cord blood beta clonotypes but not in memory repertoires. Cross-sectional statistics underpinned the conclusions; the same donors were not followed.

Another study also made use of these data, one on yellow fever vaccine responses in identical twins.

The receptor was derived from a woman younger than 30 in good health. Sequenced: PBMCs. The rearrangement joins TRBV20-1 to TRBJ2-3; perhaps TRBD2 as D (6 bases). This CDR3 reads CSAPGSGSTDTQYF. For the CDR3, the DNA is TGCAGTGCCCCCGGGAGCGGGAGCACAGATACGCAGTATTTT.